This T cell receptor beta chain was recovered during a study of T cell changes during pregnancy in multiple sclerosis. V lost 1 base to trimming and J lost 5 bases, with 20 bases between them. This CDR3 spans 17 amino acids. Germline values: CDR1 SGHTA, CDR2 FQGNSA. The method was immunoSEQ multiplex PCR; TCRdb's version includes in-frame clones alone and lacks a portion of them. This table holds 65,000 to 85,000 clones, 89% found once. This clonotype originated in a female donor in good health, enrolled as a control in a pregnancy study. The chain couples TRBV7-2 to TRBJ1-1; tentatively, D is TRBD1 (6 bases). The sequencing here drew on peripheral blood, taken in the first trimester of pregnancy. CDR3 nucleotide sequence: TGTGCCAGCAGCTTAGGTGGCGGGGGCGGGACATTTACTGAAGCTTTCTTT. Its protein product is CASSLGGGGGTFTEAFF.